This T cell receptor beta chain was found in a study of identical twins (dated by TCRdb to about 2016). Describing the broader study: To test whether fetal clonotypes persist, the study used deep sequencing on TCR alpha and beta repertoires from monozygotic twins, unrelated adults of various ages, and cord blood. To rule out contamination, the twin experiments were replicated at different times with different library preparation protocols. Study-level results and caveats: Because the same donors could not be followed over many years, the conclusions relied on cross-sectional statistical analysis. In monozygotic twins, recombination models systematically underestimated out-of-frame TCR alpha sharing, but the models matched the sharing seen between unrelated individuals. In beta out-of-frame sequences, excess twin sharing was weaker, because having fewer shared sequences lowered the signal-to-noise ratio. Fewer insertions were carried by abundant cord blood beta clonotypes, a similar but weaker trend appeared in young adult naive repertoires, and no such trend appeared in memory repertoires. Invariant T cells such as MAIT and iNKT could partly confound zero-insertion analyses, although diverse VJ usage argued against such confounding for most clonotypes. Compared with coincidental sharing between unrelated individuals, an excess of low generation-probability sequences was observed among out-of-frame TCR alpha sequences shared between twins.

The CDR3 contains 10 residues, cysteine and phenylalanine counted. Of the read, only the CDR3 DNA is kept; its 30 bases are in frame from base 1. CDR1 and CDR2 were assigned from the germline V gene as SQVTM and ANQGSEA. V sheds 4 bases and J sheds 6 bases, leaving 5 bases between their ends. Every donor in the study was a healthy Caucasian. Three pairs of female monozygotic twins, all aged roughly 18 to 29 years, were included in the twin cohort. Miltenyi CD45RO+ enrichment and human naive T-cell isolation kits were used to isolate memory (CD45RO+) and naive T cells from PBMC. This clonotype was seen ten or more times. The antigen it recognizes is unknown. Per-base qualities were not stored, and no clone one base away is much larger. The library was produced with 5' RACE. TCRdb records Illumina HiSeq 2000 as the sequencer. A universal primer binding site was introduced by template switching, and a unique molecular identifier was present in the final cDNA, enabling accurate counting of TCR cDNA molecules. Specific primers in the conserved constant-segment region were used to synthesize first-strand cDNA for TCR alpha and beta chains. To control for contamination, every cDNA library was double barcoded, receiving both a SMART-Mk sample barcode and Illumina barcodes. Two successive PCR steps introduced TruSeq adapter sequences along with Illumina sample barcodes. Sequencing of the TCR alpha and beta cDNA libraries was done on the Illumina HiSeq platform using custom primers. In the paper's pipeline: MiGEC processed the raw reads to extract unique molecular identifiers, while MiXCR was used to determine the CDR3 positions. Recombination models were inferred per individual with the repgenHMM and IGoR tools using an EM algorithm. The analysis of shared clonotypes was done with the tcR package in R, with sharing normalized by the product of cloneset sizes. To study raw recombination free of thymic and clonal selection effects, out-of-frame nonproductive sequences were analyzed. TCRdb ran its own pipeline on the public reads, namely fastp trimming at Q25 and MiXCR clone calling, and kept in-frame beta chains. For every CDR3 protein sequence, its rows merge into one entry that carries the most common genes and DNA. TCRdb, not the authors, supplied the V and J calls. This sample lists around 280,000 distinct CDR3 sequences; 8% to 9% were detected once. The ten biggest clones cover around 2.1% of the sample.

The sample was also linked to a second study, of yellow fever vaccine responses in identical twins. Reported in the second study: The authors reported that the T cell response to vaccination in identical twins appeared partly convergent and partly personalized. Focusing on identical twins, the study followed the T cell clones that responded to the vaccine, and did so with precision.

This receptor was taken from a woman between 18 and 29 years old in good health. The sample taken for sequencing was memory (CD45RO+) T cells sorted from blood. The label giving this sample's cell subset or site can be read as: CD45RO+ enriched T cells. In this chain, TRBV29-1 is recombined with TRBJ2-3, with no reliable assignment of the D segment. The DNA sequence is TGCAGCGTTGGTAGTGATACGCAGTATTTT. This is translated as CSVGSDTQYF.